This entry is about one T cell receptor beta chain. Its antigen is currently unknown. The naive CD8 fraction comprised CD45RO-negative cells positively selected for CCR7 and excluded terminally differentiated effector memory CD45RA+ cells. This sample was included in a study of shared clonotypes between healthy human individuals. The data were produced by immunoSEQ multiplex PCR, yet TCRdb's version contains in-frame clones alone and is incomplete. The sample has 600,000 or so clones, 95% to 98% seen once; the top ten hold approximately 0.33%. General study findings and limits: Against clonotypes common to all four donors, non-shared ones had lower generation probabilities. Sampling covered blood only; tissue repertoires likely differ.

Sequenced sample: naive CD8+ T cells sorted from blood. The sequence came from a man aged 25-40 years in good health.

The CDR3 loop reads CASSSPDATNEKLFF. CDR3 DNA sequence: TGTGCCAGCAGCTCCCCGGATGCAACTAATGAAAAACTGTTTTTT. J is TRBJ1-4 and V is TRBV7-9; no reliable D call. The V end lost 4 bases, the J end lost 0 bases, and 9 bases lay between the germline ends. The CDR3 runs 15 residues. Germline V lookup: CDR1 SEHNR, CDR2 FQNEAQ (reference sequence).